The next 28 T cell receptor beta chains were all read from a single sample in a study of cytomegalovirus exposure and HLA in healthy donors. PCR primers comprised 60 Vbeta and 13 Jbeta primers. Clones were sequenced by immunoSEQ multiplex PCR, and TCRdb holds only the in-frame ones, with some missing. The sample contains under 200,000 clones, approximately 77% of which appear only once. Sequencing input: PBMCs. The receptors derive from a male donor in good health and CMV-seropositive.

Comments on this clone: The same CDR3 can be traced to other DNA sequences in this sample. The V and J genes are TRBV28 and TRBJ2-5; D call uncertain. The CDR3 is made up of 11 amino acids. The germline CDR1 and CDR2 sequences are MDHEN and SYDVKM. Trimming cost V 2 bases and J 4 bases, with 2 bases left between them. This CDR3 reads CASSLRETQYF. DNA of the CDR3: TGTGCCAGCAGTTTACGAGAGACCCAGTACTTC.

V is TRBV2 and J is TRBJ1-1; possible D gene TRBD1, 5 bases. V was pared by 7 bases and J by 4 bases, with 10 bases between. This CDR3 has 12 residues. Germline CDR1 SNHLY, CDR2 FYNNEI. This chain's CDR3 is CASIGQGTEAFF. CDR3 sequence (DNA): TGTGCCAGCATCGGCCAGGGCACTGAAGCTTTCTTT.

This clone occurred once. The chain uses TRBV27 and TRBJ2-5; 9 nucleotides line up with TRBD1. Germline loops: CDR1 MNHEY, CDR2 SMNVEV (reference sequence). This CDR3 is built from 14 residues. With 4 bases clipped from V and 3 bases from J, the junction kept 3 bases outside the gene matches. The CDR3 is CASSSWDREETQYF. The CDR3 bases are TGTGCCAGCAGTTCGTGGGACAGGGAAGAGACCCAGTACTTC.

This chain's CDR3 is CASSVGVGVMYETQYF. The CDR3, as DNA: TGTGCCAGCAGCGTAGGGGTCGGGGTGATGTATGAGACCCAGTACTTC. The rearrangement links TRBV9 to TRBJ2-5, with TRBD2 as a possible D gene (5 bases). V shed 0 bases and J shed 5 bases, with 17 bases lying between them. CDR3 length: 16 amino acids. Germline V gene data show CDR1 as SGDLS and CDR2 as YYNGEE.

The chain combines TRBV18 with TRBJ2-2; TRBD1 matches 7 bases. The CDR3 spans 17 residues. With 3 bases clipped from V and 4 bases from J, the junction kept 11 bases outside the gene matches. Germline CDR1 and CDR2: KGHSH and LQKENI. DNA of the CDR3: TGTGCCAGCTCACCTTCCACTTCGGGACAGCGCACCGGGGAGCTGTTTTTT. This encodes CASSPSTSGQRTGELFF.

The chain employs TRBV5-6 and TRBJ2-2; possibly TRBD1 for D (5 bases). The CDR3 covers 16 residues. Trimming removed 4 bases at V and 2 bases at J, with 15 bases between. Germline CDR1 SGHDT, CDR2 YYEEEE. The CDR3 sequence: CASSKQAWINTGELFF. The CDR3 DNA reads TGTGCCAGCAGCAAACAGGCATGGATCAACACCGGGGAGCTGTTTTTT.

This rearrangement joins TRBV5-4 to TRBJ2-7, with 9 bases that match TRBD2. Germline CDR1 is SGHNT and CDR2 is YYREEE (reference sequence). CDR3 length equals 15 residues. The V segment lost 2 bases and the J segment 3 bases; nucleotides outside the gene matches: 6. The CDR3 nucleotides are TGTGCCAGCAGCTTCGGGGCTAGCGGGGTCTACGAGCAGTACTTC. Encoded protein: CASSFGASGVYEQYF.

This clone was picked up a small number of times. The rearrangement links TRBV12-5 to TRBJ1-1; D is ambiguous. V gave up 0 bases and J gave up 6 bases, with 11 bases separating them. The CDR3 is 14 residues long. CDR1 is LGHNT and CDR2 is FRNRAP in the germline V gene. The CDR3 DNA reads TGTGCTAGTGGTTTGGTCGCCAGATACCCTGAAGCTTTCTTT. It translates to CASGLVARYPEAFF.

V and J are TRBV19 and TRBJ2-7; 7 nucleotides align to TRBD2. V gave up 4 bases and J gave up 4 bases; unmatched junction bases: 4. Germline V gene data show CDR1 as LNHDA and CDR2 as SQIVND (reference sequence). CDR3 size: 13 residues. The CDR3 DNA follows: TGTGCCAGTAGTACCCACGGGGGGTACGAGCAGTACTTC. Translated: CASSTHGGYEQYF.

The rearrangement joins TRBV2 to TRBJ1-1, with 7 bases lining up with TRBD1. CDR1 and CDR2 (germline): SNHLY, FYNNEI. Trimming at V came to 7 bases and at J to 8 bases, leaving 10 bases not matched to a gene. The CDR3 is 13 amino acids. The CDR3 DNA sequence: TGTGCCAGCAAAGGGACAGCGGGTAGGGAAGCTTTCTTT. Its translation: CASKGTAGREAFF.

V usage is TRBV30 and J usage is TRBJ1-2, with 10 nucleotides matching TRBD1. Germline lookup yields CDR1 GTSNPN and CDR2 SVGIG (reference sequence). V dropped 6 bases and J dropped 6; count of bases not matched to a gene: 4. CDR3 size: 12 residues. The CDR3 DNA is TGTGCCTGCCGACAGGGGGCAGATGGCTACACCTTC. It is translated as CACRQGADGYTF.

CDR3 sequence reads: CASSFQAHSYEQYF. The CDR3 DNA reads TGTGCCAGCAGCTTCCAGGCCCACTCCTACGAGCAGTACTTC. The chain employs TRBV7-9 and TRBJ2-7; no definite D call. The germline gives CDR1 SEHNR, CDR2 FQNEAQ (reference sequence). This CDR3 comprises 14 residues. Trimming left V 3 bases short and J 0 bases short, with 9 bases between.

The rearrangement uses TRBV19 and TRBJ1-2; 12 bases fit TRBD1. Germline V lookup: CDR1 LNHDA, CDR2 SQIVND (reference sequence). This CDR3 has 14 residues. The ends lost 7 bases at V and 7 bases at J; junction bases unmatched: 7. Here the CDR3 reads CASTSGTGGLGYTF. CDR3 nucleotide sequence: TGTGCCAGTACTTCCGGGACAGGGGGCCTTGGCTACACCTTC.

The CDR3 loop is CASSPVEGWTNYGYTF. CDR3 DNA: TGTGCCAGCAGCCCCGTGGAGGGTTGGACTAACTATGGCTACACCTTC. The chain recombines TRBV14 with TRBJ1-2; D uncertain. The CDR3 consists of 16 residues. The germline V and J ends were trimmed by 4 bases and 0 bases, with 15 bases remaining between them. The germline V gene has CDR1 SGHDN and CDR2 FVKESK.

The rearrangement uses TRBV6-5 and TRBJ2-5; 10 nucleotides match TRBD1. The end of the DNA fits TRBJ2-7 better, so the J call may be wrong. Germline lookup yields CDR1 MNHEY and CDR2 SVGAGI. This CDR3 comprises 15 residues. In DNA, the CDR3 is TGTGCCAGCAGTTACAGCCGGGACAGGGGCGACGAGCAGTACTTC. This gives the protein CASSYSRDRGDEQYF.

V is TRBV5-6 and J is TRBJ2-3, with 13 bases aligning to TRBD2. V lost 1 base and J lost 1; bases outside the gene matches: 3. This CDR3 is 17 amino acids long. Looked up from germline, CDR1 is SGHDT and CDR2 is YYEEEE. The DNA of the CDR3 is TGTGCCAGCAGCTTGATCGGGACTAGCGGGGGCACAGATACGCAGTATTTT. Its protein product is CASSLIGTSGGTDTQYF.

The V gene is TRBV30, the J gene TRBJ2-7; 13 nucleotides line up with TRBD2. V was pared by 1 base and J by 3 bases, with 6 bases of the junction left unmatched. The CDR3 is made up of 16 amino acids. CDR1 and CDR2 from the germline V gene are GTSNPN and SVGIG (reference sequence). The CDR3 loop reads CAWSAPGLAGDYEQYF. CDR3 nucleotide sequence: TGTGCCTGGAGTGCACCCGGACTAGCGGGGGACTACGAGCAGTACTTC.

This clone was found once. This chain connects TRBV19 to TRBJ2-2, with 7 bases aligning to TRBD1. V lost 10 bases and J lost 2; bases outside the gene matches: 13. Germline V gene data show CDR1 as LNHDA and CDR2 as SQIVND (reference sequence). The CDR3 contains 16 residues. The CDR3 is CATRPRQGSNTGELFF. The CDR3 DNA follows: TGTGCCACCCGCCCCCGACAGGGCTCCAACACCGGGGAGCTGTTTTTT.

The CDR3 nucleotides are TGTGCCAGCAGCACGACACGTGGCTACACCTTC. This translates into CASSTTRGYTF. The rearrangement links TRBV7-9 to TRBJ1-2; D remains ambiguous. V was shortened by 5 bases and J by 7 bases, with 8 bases between the two germline ends. The CDR3 consists of 11 residues. In germline, CDR1 is SEHNR, CDR2 FQNEAQ (reference sequence).

This chain connects TRBV5-1 to TRBJ1-1; D is perhaps TRBD1 (5 bases). From germline, CDR1 is SGHRS and CDR2 YFSETQ. CDR3 size: 16 residues. Trimming stripped 0 bases from V and 5 bases from J, with 17 bases between. CDR3 residues: CASSLEAGMMVTEAFF. CDR3 in DNA: TGCGCCAGCAGCTTGGAAGCAGGGATGATGGTAACTGAAGCTTTCTTT.

The chain has TRBV6-1 and TRBJ1-2; the D gene is possibly TRBD1 (5 bases). Germline values: CDR1 MNHNS, CDR2 SASEGT. V lost 7 bases and J lost 6, with 18 bases in between. The CDR3 runs 14 residues. CDR3 residues: CASTRTTDLNGYTF. CDR3 coding DNA: TGTGCCAGCACCCGTACGACAGATCTTAATGGCTACACCTTC.

The chain joins TRBV7-2 to TRBJ2-3, with TRBD2 matching over 12 bases. The CDR3 extends over 17 amino acids. Per germline, CDR1 SGHTA and CDR2 FQGNSA. The trim removed 2 bases at V and 5 bases at J, leaving 8 bases unmatched. Here the CDR3 DNA reads TGTGCCAGCAGCTTACCACTAGCGGGGGGCCGTGGAGATACGCAGTATTTT. This codes for CASSLPLAGGRGDTQYF.

The V and J genes are TRBV9 and TRBJ2-1; 7 nucleotides agree with TRBD1. V lost 5 bases to trimming and J lost 2 bases; unmatched junction nucleotides: 7. This CDR3 is 15 amino acids long. Germline V gene lookup returns CDR1 SGDLS and CDR2 YYNGEE. The CDR3 here is CASSGGQTTYNEQFF. CDR3 nucleotide sequence: TGTGCCAGCAGTGGGGGACAGACTACCTACAATGAGCAGTTCTTC.

The chain has TRBV2 and TRBJ1-1; 8 nucleotides match TRBD1. V dropped 6 bases and J dropped 3; count of bases not matched to a gene: 6. The CDR3 is made up of 14 amino acids. The germline V gene encodes CDR1 SNHLY and CDR2 FYNNEI. Here the CDR3 reads CASRATGADTEAFF. DNA of the CDR3: TGTGCCAGCAGGGCGACAGGGGCCGACACTGAAGCTTTCTTT.

With respect to this clone: The sample holds other DNA sequences that translate to the same CDR3. The V call is TRBV10-1, the J call TRBJ1-6; 9 bases line up with TRBD1. After removal of 2 bases from V and 4 bases from J, the junction contained 6 bases not matched to a gene. This CDR3 is built from 17 residues. CDR1 is WNHNN, CDR2 SYGVQD, per germline (reference sequence). Written as DNA, the CDR3 is TGCGCCAGCAGTGAGCCCCGACAGGGGGAGTATAATTCACCCCTCCACTTT. Protein product: CASSEPRQGEYNSPLHF.

The table lists this clone with a few counts. The chain uses TRBV5-4 and TRBJ1-6; D not certain. Per germline, CDR1 SGHNT and CDR2 YYREEE (reference sequence). CDR3 length: 16 amino acids. V lost 0 bases and J 8 bases, leaving 15 bases between the germline ends. This CDR3 reads CASSLGSSPQDSPLHF. The CDR3 nucleotides are TGTGCCAGCAGCTTGGGATCTTCCCCTCAGGATTCACCCCTCCACTTT.

This chain joins TRBV30 and TRBJ2-7; TRBD1 matches 7 bases. This CDR3 is built from 15 residues. Germline CDR1 and CDR2: GTSNPN and SVGIG (reference sequence). V lost 4 bases and J lost 2; bases outside the gene matches: 11. The CDR3 bases are TGTGCCTGGACCCATGCCGGGACAGAAACCTACGAGCAGTACTTC. Residues: CAWTHAGTETYEQYF.

This chain links TRBV15 with TRBJ2-3, with 11 nucleotides matching TRBD2. The CDR3 runs to 17 residues. Germline values: CDR1 LNHNV, CDR2 YYDKDF (reference sequence). With 7 bases clipped from V and 0 bases from J, the junction kept 9 bases outside the gene matches. The CDR3 region is CATMSGTSGFSTDTQYF. The CDR3 coding sequence is TGTGCCACCATGTCCGGGACTAGCGGCTTTAGCACAGATACGCAGTATTTT.